This note documents a single T cell receptor (beta chain) sequence. It was during active infection that Seattle patients were enrolled and then longitudinally followed. This sample was taken from a study of blood T cell repertoires in COVID-19. Study information: Specimens from acute and convalescent COVID-19 originated in the United States, Italy and Spain. PBMCs, B-cell-depleted T cells, or T cells provided the cDNA or gDNA that made up the material.

Original processing methods: Nucleated cell counts were estimated from reference gene primer amplification. Produced via immunoSEQ multiplex PCR; TCRdb's table is partial and in-frame only. V, J and clone size were drawn from that table, and D and trimming were deduced from the DNA. The data show 100,000 to 150,000 clones, around 88% seen once. This CDR3 spans 17 amino acids. Germline V CDR1 and CDR2: SGDLS, YYNGEE. V dropped 2 bases and J dropped 1; count of bases not matched to a gene: 7. The rearrangement links TRBV9 to TRBJ1-3, with 9 nucleotides matching TRBD1. Source material: peripheral blood. This TCR was sampled from a man in his sixties with COVID-19, enrolled during active disease. CDR3 sequence: CASSVAGTGYSGNTIYF. In nucleotides, the CDR3 is TGTGCCAGCAGCGTGGCCGGGACAGGGTATTCTGGAAACACCATATATTTT.